These 19 T cell receptor beta chains share one sample of origin, sequenced in a study of blood T cell repertoires in COVID-19. Only in-frame clones appear in the TCRdb table, and some are missing; sequencing was by immunoSEQ multiplex PCR. This table has 350,000 to 450,000 clones, roughly four fifths appearing once. The sample consisted of PBMCs or T cells enriched from blood (not recorded which). These receptors all come from a woman aged 50 to 60 who had recovered from COVID-19.

V and J are TRBV5-4 and TRBJ2-1; D is possibly TRBD1 (6 bases). Trimming removed 5 bases at V and 6 bases at J, with 15 bases between. The CDR3 sequence is 14 residues long. CDR1 and CDR2 from the germline V gene are SGHNT and YYREEE (reference sequence). This CDR3 reads CASSYPTGPNEQFF. The CDR3 region has the DNA TGTGCCAGCAGTTACCCTACAGGGCCCAATGAGCAGTTCTTC.

This chain connects TRBV7-8 to TRBJ1-2; 9 bases line up with TRBD1. The V segment lost 5 bases and the J segment 6 bases; nucleotides outside the gene matches: 4. The CDR3 contains 13 residues. Germline V lookup: CDR1 SGHVS, CDR2 FQNEAQ. The CDR3 DNA is TGTGCCAGCAGCCTAGACAGGGGGAATGGCTACACCTTC. Protein: CASSLDRGNGYTF.

The chain employs TRBV9 and TRBJ1-4, with 7 positions matching TRBD1. The CDR3 contains 16 residues. Germline V gene sequence: CDR1 SGDLS, CDR2 YYNGEE. The trim removed 0 bases at V and 11 bases at J, leaving 13 bases unmatched. Written as DNA, the CDR3 is TGTGCCAGCAGCGTAGGCGTAACAGGGGTCGAACGGAAACTGTTTTTT. Encoded protein: CASSVGVTGVERKLFF.

Of note for this clone: This specimen includes other DNA sequences encoding the same CDR3. The chain couples TRBV3-1 (or the pseudogene TRBV3-2) to TRBJ1-2, with TRBD1 identical over 9 bases. Germline lookup yields CDR1 LGHDT and CDR2 YNNKEL (reference sequence). The J segment lost 5 bases and the V segment lost 4 bases, leaving 5 bases of the junction unmatched. This CDR3 region has 14 residues. The CDR3 nucleotides are TGTGCCAGCAGCCCGGGACAGGGTGGGTATGGCTACACCTTC. Protein: CASSPGQGGYGYTF.

The rearrangement uses TRBV5-1 and TRBJ1-6; weak D call: TRBD1 (6 bases). With 4 bases removed from V and 7 bases from J, the gap between germline ends came to 18 bases. The CDR3 is 16 amino acids. Germline loops: CDR1 SGHRS, CDR2 YFSETQ. The CDR3 here is CASSLEATGINSPLHF. CDR3 sequence (DNA): TGCGCCAGCAGCCTGGAAGCTACAGGGATAAATTCACCCCTCCACTTT.

This rearrangement joins TRBV3-1 (or the pseudogene TRBV3-2) to TRBJ1-1; D unresolved. Germline assignment: CDR1 LGHDT and CDR2 YNNKEL (reference sequence). This CDR3 region has 12 residues. V was cut by 1 base and J by 7 bases, with 7 bases left in between. The CDR3 sequence: CASSQVRDEAFF. CDR3 DNA: TGTGCCAGCAGCCAAGTGCGAGATGAAGCTTTCTTT.

The chain uses TRBV27 and TRBJ1-2; 7 bases line up with TRBD1. The junction had 1 base not matched to a gene; V was cut back by 3 bases and J by 0 bases. Germline-derived CDR1 and CDR2 are MNHEY and SMNVEV (reference sequence). The CDR3 covers 14 residues. CDR3 bases: TGTGCCAGCAGTTTGGGACAGACTAACTATGGCTACACCTTC. It specifies CASSLGQTNYGYTF.

This clone was detected once. The chain links TRBV28 to TRBJ1-2; 7 bases map to TRBD1. V was pared by 5 bases and J by 6 bases, with 0 bases of the junction left unmatched. The length of the CDR3 is 11 residues. Germline CDR1 is MDHEN and CDR2 is SYDVKM. CDR3 protein: CASSGTDGYTF. The CDR3, as DNA: TGTGCCAGCAGTGGGACAGATGGCTACACCTTC.

The rearrangement links TRBV27 to TRBJ1-6; 7 bases are a match to TRBD1. Germline CDR1 and CDR2: MNHEY and SMNVEV (reference sequence). V dropped 6 bases and J dropped 10; count of bases not matched to a gene: 6. The CDR3 spans 13 residues. The CDR3 DNA sequence: TGTGCCAGCAGACAGGGGCCGGGGTCACCCCTCCACTTT. It translates to CASRQGPGSPLHF.

This chain links TRBV9 with TRBJ2-7; the match to TRBD2 covers 9 bases. Germline CDR1 reads SGDLS; CDR2 reads YYNGEE. V shed 3 bases and J 4 bases; nucleotides not matched to a gene: 2. CDR3 length: 13 amino acids. The CDR3 spells CASSASGMYEQYF. The CDR3 DNA is TGTGCCAGCAGCGCTAGCGGGATGTACGAGCAGTACTTC.

V and J are TRBV18 and TRBJ2-7, with a tentative D call TRBD1 (5 bases). CDR1 and CDR2 from the germline V gene are KGHSH and LQKENI. CDR3 length equals 12 residues. Trimming cost V 6 bases and J 2 bases, with 8 bases left between them. The CDR3 region is CASSTGTYEQYF. The DNA of the CDR3 is TGTGCCAGCTCCACAGGAACCTACGAGCAGTACTTC.

V is TRBV14 and J is TRBJ2-6, with D possibly being TRBD1 (6 bases). Germline-derived CDR1 and CDR2 are SGHDN and FVKESK. The V and J ends lost 5 bases and 1 base respectively, with 9 bases between them. There are 15 residues in the CDR3. The CDR3 DNA is TGTGCCAGCAGCAAAACAGGGTCTGGGGCCAACGTCCTGACTTTC. It is translated as CASSKTGSGANVLTF. The variable domain in full, completed from reference TRBV14 and TRBJ2-6, reads EAGVTQFPSHSVIEKGQTVTLRCDPISGHDNLYWYRRVMGKEIKFLLHFVKESKQDESGMPNNRFLAERTGGTYSTLKVQPAELEDSGVYFCASSKTGSGANVLTFGAGSRLTVL.

The rearrangement joins TRBV7-9 to TRBJ2-2, with no clear D. Trimming shortened V by 2 bases and J by 5 bases, and 18 bases separated the two germline ends. The CDR3 sequence is 17 residues long. CDR1 is SEHNR, CDR2 FQNEAQ, per germline (reference sequence). The CDR3 DNA reads as TGTGCCAGCAGCTTATTCTTACTCCCCGCGAGGACCGGGGAGCTGTTTTTT. Translated, it gives CASSLFLLPARTGELFF.

Here the CDR3 DNA reads TGTGCCAGCAGCTTGGTTGGGACTAGCGGCTACGAGCAGTACTTC. Translating gives CASSLVGTSGYEQYF. The chain is built from TRBV5-4 and TRBJ2-7; 11 positions agree with TRBD2. V lost 0 bases to trimming and J lost 3 bases; unmatched junction nucleotides: 2. From germline, CDR1 is SGHNT and CDR2 YYREEE (reference sequence). This CDR3 contains 15 residues.

V usage is TRBV5-1 and J usage is TRBJ1-5, with a possible D match to TRBD1 (5 bases). CDR3 length: 11 amino acids. The V gene lost 9 bases and the J gene lost 6 bases, with 10 bases spanning the gap. In germline, CDR1 is SGHRS, CDR2 YFSETQ. This CDR3 reads CATGLCQPQHF. The CDR3 DNA reads as TGCGCCACAGGGCTCTGTCAGCCCCAGCATTTT.

The chain couples TRBV12-3 or TRBV12-4 to TRBJ1-1; TRBD1 might be the D (5 bases). The CDR3 is 13 amino acids. Trimming took off 5 bases at V and 5 bases at J, with 12 bases between the two ends. In DNA form, the CDR3 reads TGTGCCAGCAGTACTTCAGGGCTGACTGAAGCTTTCTTT. This codes for CASSTSGLTEAFF.

The V gene is TRBV5-1, the J gene TRBJ1-4; 9 positions agree with TRBD1. Losses at the gene ends were 2 bases for V and 3 bases for J; bases not matched to a gene: 11. The CDR3 sequence is 18 residues long. Germline CDR1 is SGHRS and CDR2 is YFSETQ. CDR3 sequence reads: CASSLVTGTGYANEKLFF. The CDR3, as DNA: TGCGCCAGCAGCTTAGTAACCGGGACAGGGTACGCTAATGAAAAACTGTTTTTT.

The V call is TRBV5-8, the J call TRBJ1-1; D is unclear. V was clipped by 4 bases and J by 6 bases, with 10 bases between them. The V gene's germline CDR1 is SGHTS and CDR2 YDEGEE. The CDR3 has 12 residues. The CDR3 region is CASSRITAEAFF. As DNA, the CDR3 is TGTGCCAGCAGCCGGATTACAGCTGAAGCTTTCTTT.

The V call is TRBV4-1, the J call TRBJ1-1; 7 positions agree with TRBD1. Trimming at V came to 1 base and at J to 3 bases, leaving 8 bases not matched to a gene. The CDR3 spans 16 residues. CDR1 and CDR2 from the germline V gene are MGHRA and YSYEKL. The CDR3 nucleotides read TGCGCCAGCAGCCAAGGAATAGGGGGCTTTTACACTGAAGCTTTCTTT. It yields the protein CASSQGIGGFYTEAFF.